These 32 T cell receptor beta chains were sequenced from one sample in a study of T cells in Graves' hyperthyroidism and ophthalmopathy. What was amplified from RNA transcripts were TCR beta CDR3 regions. Using the HTBI primer set, a first-round RT-PCR was run on the TCR CDR3. From the multiplex PCR reads, TCRdb called clonotypes with MiXCR, one entry per CDR3 protein. The top ten hold 3.7% of the sample, which has around 350,000 distinct CDR3 sequences, over 15% seen once. Input material: blood. Receptors originate from a woman in her late teens or twenties with Graves' hyperthyroidism.

V is TRBV5-1 and J is TRBJ2-2, with 8 bases that match TRBD1. CDR3 length equals 15 residues. After removal of 3 bases from V and 7 bases from J, the junction contained 8 bases not matched to a gene. The germline CDR1 and CDR2 sequences are SGHRS and YFSETQ. The CDR3 bases are TGCGCCAGCAGCTCTGGACAGGGACGGGTCGGGGAGCTGTTTTTT. This translates into CASSSGQGRVGELFF.

This clonotype was seen repeatedly, ten times or more. The V gene is TRBV28, the J gene TRBJ2-7; 7 nucleotides align to TRBD2. CDR1 and CDR2 from the germline V gene are MDHEN and SYDVKM. The CDR3 length is 15 residues. V trimming: 2 bases; J trimming: 5 bases; junction bases outside the gene matches: 9. The CDR3 sequence is CASSLRGGSSDEQYF. For the CDR3, the DNA is TGTGCCAGCAGTTTACGCGGGGGTAGTTCTGACGAGCAGTACTTC.

This clonotype was recorded at least ten times. V and J are TRBV20-1 and TRBJ1-1, with unresolved D. Per the germline V gene, CDR1 is DFQATT and CDR2 is SNEGSKA (reference sequence). Trimming shortened V by 0 bases and J by 4 bases, and 9 bases separated the two germline ends. This CDR3 spans 13 amino acids. CDR3: CSARDYQTTEAFF. The CDR3 coding sequence is TGCAGTGCTAGAGATTACCAGACCACTGAAGCTTTCTTT.

The table lists this clonotype with a count of one. V gene TRBV20-1 combines with J gene TRBJ2-7; D gene uncertain. Germline values: CDR1 DFQATT, CDR2 SNEGSKA (reference sequence). Trimming took 0 bases from V and 7 from J, leaving 19 bases between them. This CDR3 has 15 residues. The CDR3 region is CSARDVAESSGEQYF. In DNA, the CDR3 is TGCAGTGCTAGAGATGTGGCGGAATCTTCCGGGGAGCAGTACTTC.

A few counts support this clonotype. The chain joins TRBV6-5 to TRBJ1-4, with D tentatively TRBD1 (5 bases). V gave up 2 bases and J gave up 6 bases, with 10 bases separating them. Germline V gene lookup returns CDR1 MNHEY and CDR2 SVGAGI. The CDR3 length is 14 residues. CDR3 sequence reads: CASSYAGPHEKLFF. CDR3 DNA: TGTGCCAGCAGTTACGCGGGACCGCATGAAAAACTGTTTTTT.

About this clonotype: This could be a read error, since a much larger clone is one nucleotide away. The V gene is TRBV11-2, the J gene TRBJ1-3; D unclear. V was clipped by 6 bases and J by 0 bases, with 9 bases between them. This CDR3 has 14 residues. Germline assignment: CDR1 SGHAT and CDR2 FQNNGV. The chain's CDR3 is CASSNSNSGNTIYF. In nucleotides, the CDR3 is TGTGCCAGCAGTAACAGTAACTCTGGAAACACCATATATTTT. Full variable domain (missing parts from reference TRBV11-2 and TRBJ1-3): EAGVAQSPRYKIIEKRQSVAFWCNPISGHATLYWYQQILGQGPKLLIQFQNNGVVDDSQLPKDRFSAERLKGVDSTLKIQPAKLEDSAVYLCASSNSNSGNTIYFGEGSWLTVV.

This chain uses TRBV11-1 with TRBJ2-5; D possibly corresponds to TRBD2 (6 bases). CDR1 and CDR2 (germline): SGHAT, FQDESV (reference sequence). There are 16 residues in the CDR3. Trimming pared 5 bases from V and 1 base from J, leaving 17 bases between. CDR3 sequence: CASSGGSGRTQETQYF. CDR3 bases: TGTGCCAGCAGCGGGGGTAGCGGCCGAACCCAAGAGACCCAGTACTTC.

This clonotype has just a few counts. The CDR3 nucleotides read TGTGCCAGCAGCTTGTGGCTAGCGGGGGAGTACGAGCAGTACTTC. Amino acids: CASSLWLAGEYEQYF. This chain uses TRBV7-9 with TRBJ2-7, with TRBD2 matching over 10 bases. Germline trimming cut 3 bases from V and 4 bases from J; bases unmatched to any gene: 6. The CDR3 is 15 residues long. The germline V gene has CDR1 SEHNR and CDR2 FQNEAQ (reference sequence).

This chain uses TRBV7-3 with TRBJ2-7; D might be TRBD1 (7 bases). The CDR3 is 15 amino acids. The V gene's germline CDR1 is SGHTA and CDR2 FQGTGA. V lost 2 bases, J lost 2 bases, and 13 bases lay in between. The CDR3 reads CASSLGGGEAYEQYF. The CDR3 nucleotides read TGTGCCAGCAGCTTAGGAGGGGGCGAAGCCTACGAGCAGTACTTC. Using reference TRBV7-3 and TRBJ2-7 for the parts outside the CDR3, the full variable domain is GAGVSQTPSNKVTEKGKYVELRCDPISGHTALYWYRQSLGQGPEFLIYFQGTGAADDSGLPNDRFFAVRPEGSVSTLKIQRTERGDSAVYLCASSLGGGEAYEQYFGPGTRLTVT.

This clonotype has at least ten counts. The chain couples TRBV3-1 to TRBJ2-5; tentative D call: TRBD2 (6 bases). The germline V gene has CDR1 LGHDT and CDR2 YNNKEL (reference sequence). This CDR3 is built from 14 residues. Between the trimmed V and J ends, which lost 2 bases and 0 bases, there was a span of 7 bases. The CDR3 region has the DNA TGTGCCAGCAGCCAATGGGGGGACCAAGAGACCCAGTACTTC. Residues: CASSQWGDQETQYF.

In this sample, this clonotype turned up many times. This chain links TRBV2 with TRBJ2-2; D not resolved. The V gene lost 0 bases and the J gene lost 7 bases, with 6 bases spanning the gap. Germline CDR1 SNHLY, CDR2 FYNNEI. The CDR3 is 13 residues long. The CDR3 DNA reads TGTGCCAGCAGTGAAGCGTGGAGCGGGGAGCTGTTTTTT. Protein sequence: CASSEAWSGELFF.

The CDR3 here is CASSRTRNTGELFF. The CDR3 DNA is TGTGCCAGCAGTAGGACCCGGAACACCGGGGAGCTGTTTTTT. This chain connects TRBV28 to TRBJ2-2; D is unresolved. The germline V and J ends were trimmed by 5 bases and 1 base, with 8 bases remaining between them. Germline V lookup: CDR1 MDHEN, CDR2 SYDVKM. This CDR3 region has 14 residues.

Many counts were recorded for this clonotype. The chain uses TRBV20-1 and TRBJ1-5; a possible D gene is TRBD1 (5 bases). The germline V gene has CDR1 DFQATT and CDR2 SNEGSKA (reference sequence). Deletions cut 5 bases from V and 4 bases from J, with 18 bases between. The CDR3 consists of 15 residues. The CDR3 is CSAWAQGAWNQPQHF. CDR3 in DNA: TGCAGTGCTTGGGCCCAGGGAGCGTGGAATCAGCCCCAGCATTTT.

In its sample, this clonotype was seen many times. The V gene is TRBV6-5, the J gene TRBJ1-2; TRBD1 agrees at 7 bases. The CDR3 length is 13 residues. Germline lookup yields CDR1 MNHEY and CDR2 SVGAGI. V shed 2 bases, J shed 6 bases, and the junction held 3 bases outside the gene matches. The CDR3 nucleotides read TGTGCCAGCAGTTACCTAGGGACAGATGGCTACACCTTC. As protein: CASSYLGTDGYTF.

There are many counts of this clonotype. This chain links TRBV12-3 or TRBV12-4 with TRBJ1-1; 7 bases agree with TRBD1. With V trimmed by 6 bases and J by 0 bases, 4 bases remained unmatched. CDR3 size: 14 residues. CDR3 DNA sequence: TGTGCCAGCAGACCAGGGGGAATGAACACTGAAGCTTTCTTT. Translated, it gives CASRPGGMNTEAFF.

This clonotype was found many times. The gene calls are TRBV6-1 and TRBJ1-5, with 10 bases aligning to TRBD1. The germline V gene has CDR1 MNHNS and CDR2 SASEGT. V gave up 6 bases and J gave up 8 bases; unmatched junction bases: 4. The CDR3 is made up of 13 amino acids. Written as DNA, the CDR3 is TGTGCCAGCAGCCCGGGACAGGGGAAGCCCCAGCATTTT. Encoded protein: CASSPGQGKPQHF.

This clonotype was detected ten times or more. The CDR3 nucleotides read TGCAGTGCACGTCGACTAGCCTCAAAAGAGACCCAGTACTTC. The encoded protein is CSARRLASKETQYF. The chain combines TRBV20-1 with TRBJ2-5; 7 positions match TRBD2. V was pared by 6 bases and J by 3 bases, with 10 bases of the junction left unmatched. CDR3 length equals 14 residues. Germline V lookup: CDR1 DFQATT, CDR2 SNEGSKA (reference sequence).

V usage is TRBV28 and J usage is TRBJ1-3, with unresolved D. Trimming pared 3 bases from V and 6 bases from J, leaving 15 bases between. CDR3 length: 15 residues. Germline assignment: CDR1 MDHEN and CDR2 SYDVKM. The CDR3 coding sequence is TGTGCCAGCAGTTTGTTCGTGGGCTTTTCAAACACCATATATTTT. Protein product: CASSLFVGFSNTIYF.

Many counts were recorded for this clonotype. The rearrangement uses TRBV12-3 or TRBV12-4 and TRBJ2-3, with unresolved D. The germline V and J ends were trimmed by 7 bases and 1 base, with 12 bases remaining between them. The CDR3 extends over 14 amino acids. Here the CDR3 DNA reads TGTGCCAGCAATGGCGTTAGGGGCACAGATACGCAGTATTTT. Its translation: CASNGVRGTDTQYF.

This clonotype came up many times. DNA for the CDR3: TGCGCCAGCAGCCCCGCAGGTGGAAACACTGAAGCTTTCTTT. Its translation: CASSPAGGNTEAFF. The chain is built from TRBV4-1 and TRBJ1-1; unclear D gene. V lost 4 bases to trimming and J lost 2 bases, with 11 bases between them. The CDR3 length is 14 residues. CDR1 MGHRA and CDR2 YSYEKL come from the germline V gene.

This clonotype was counted at least ten times. DNA for the CDR3: TGTGCCATCAGTGAGGGGCAGGGGAACACTGAAGCTTTCTTT. Amino acids: CAISEGQGNTEAFF. V is TRBV10-3 and J is TRBJ1-1; the D gene is possibly TRBD1 (5 bases). The germline CDR1 and CDR2 sequences are ENHRY and SYGVKD. V lost 2 bases and J 1 base, leaving 8 bases between the germline ends. The CDR3 sequence is 14 residues long.

This clonotype has a count of ten or more. CDR3 DNA: TGTGCCTGGAGTGCTGTCCGTATCTCGAGGGGGGGGATCAACGAGCAGTACTTC. Its protein product is CAWSAVRISRGGINEQYF. The chain uses TRBV30 and TRBJ2-7; D might be TRBD2 (7 bases). Trimming removed 1 base at V and 5 bases at J, with 27 bases between. The germline V gene encodes CDR1 GTSNPN and CDR2 SVGIG (reference sequence). The CDR3 has 18 amino acids.

The chain recombines TRBV7-2 with TRBJ1-2, with a tentative D call TRBD1 (5 bases). V lost 2 bases and J 5 bases, leaving 9 bases between the germline ends. CDR3 size: 13 residues. Looked up from germline, CDR1 is SGHTA and CDR2 is FQGNSA. This chain's CDR3 is CASSLRQGYGYTF. Written as DNA, the CDR3 is TGTGCCAGCAGCTTAAGGCAGGGTTATGGCTACACCTTC.

This clonotype was counted ten times or more. This rearrangement joins TRBV20-1 to TRBJ2-5; no firm D call. This CDR3 has 14 residues. The germline V gene has CDR1 DFQATT and CDR2 SNEGSKA (reference sequence). The CDR3: CSGLSGSHQETQYF. The CDR3 DNA follows: TGCAGCGGCTTGTCGGGCAGCCACCAAGAGACCCAGTACTTC.

The chain couples TRBV27 to TRBJ2-5; tentatively, D is TRBD2 (6 bases). This CDR3 contains 15 residues. Germline V gene lookup returns CDR1 MNHEY and CDR2 SMNVEV (reference sequence). V was pared by 5 bases and J by 1 base, with 14 bases between. In DNA, the CDR3 is TGTGCCAGCAGTCCCGTTGGGGGGAGCCAAGAGACCCAGTACTTC. This codes for CASSPVGGSQETQYF.

This clonotype was seen at least ten times. The chain couples TRBV12-3 or TRBV12-4 to TRBJ2-5; D is perhaps TRBD2 (7 bases). This CDR3 region has 16 residues. V dropped 5 bases and J dropped 5 bases, with 21 bases sitting between them. The CDR3, as DNA: TGTGCCAGCAGTCCCGGTCGGACGGGGGGCCCCGAGACCCAGTACTTC. This sequence encodes CASSPGRTGGPETQYF.

This clonotype was counted ten times or more. V gene TRBV6-1 combines with J gene TRBJ2-7; D call uncertain. V lost 6 bases to trimming and J lost 0 bases, with 9 bases between them. Germline V lookup: CDR1 MNHNS, CDR2 SASEGT. The CDR3 loop spans 13 amino acids. For the CDR3, the DNA is TGTGCCAGCAGGCCCACAAGCTCCTACGAGCAGTACTTC. Residues: CASRPTSSYEQYF.

The rearrangement uses TRBV20-1 and TRBJ1-1; D might be TRBD1 (6 bases). Germline loops: CDR1 DFQATT, CDR2 SNEGSKA (reference sequence). The CDR3 has 14 amino acids. V lost 4 bases and J lost 1, with 13 bases in between. In DNA form, the CDR3 reads TGCAGTGCTACCTACAGGGTGAGGAACACTGAAGCTTTCTTT. It yields the protein CSATYRVRNTEAFF.

This clonotype was seen many times. The chain links TRBV12-3 or TRBV12-4 to TRBJ2-2, with D hard to call. Trimming cost V 1 base and J 2 bases, with 2 bases left between them. This CDR3 has 13 amino acids. The CDR3 region has the DNA TGTGCCAGCAGTTTAGGAAACACCGGGGAGCTGTTTTTT. This sequence encodes CASSLGNTGELFF.

This clonotype was observed at least ten times. A much larger clone differs from this one at a single base, so this may be a read error. V usage is TRBV7-2 and J usage is TRBJ1-3; D is undetermined. Germline V gene sequence: CDR1 SGHTA, CDR2 FQGNSA. V dropped 6 bases and J dropped 2 bases, with 5 bases sitting between them. The CDR3 totals 12 residues. The CDR3 region is CASSFTGNTIYF. The CDR3 bases are TGTGCCAGCAGTTTCACTGGAAACACCATATATTTT. Full variable domain (outside the CDR3, taken from reference TRBV7-2 and TRBJ1-3): GAGVSQSPSNKVTEKGKDVELRCDPISGHTALYWYRQSLGQGLEFLIYFQGNSAPDKSGLPSDRFSAERTGGSVSTLTIQRTQQEDSAVYLCASSFTGNTIYFGEGSWLTVV.

This clonotype was counted ten times or more. V usage is TRBV30 and J usage is TRBJ2-7; a possible D gene is TRBD2 (5 bases). The V gene lost 6 bases and the J gene lost 2 bases, with 11 bases spanning the gap. Germline V CDR1 and CDR2: GTSNPN, SVGIG (reference sequence). The CDR3 has 12 residues. Written as DNA, the CDR3 is TGTGCCTGCGTTCGGGGTACCTACGAGCAGTACTTC. It encodes CACVRGTYEQYF.

This clonotype has ten or more counts. This may be a read error, as it is one base from a much larger clone. J is TRBJ2-5 and V is TRBV6-2 or TRBV6-3, with D perhaps being TRBD1 or TRBD2 (6 bases each). The CDR3 consists of 15 residues. In germline, CDR1 is MNHEY, CDR2 SVGEGT. This CDR3 reads CASSYWIGGYETKYF. The CDR3 coding sequence is TGTGCCAGCAGTTATTGGATCGGGGGCTATGAGACCAAGTACTTC.